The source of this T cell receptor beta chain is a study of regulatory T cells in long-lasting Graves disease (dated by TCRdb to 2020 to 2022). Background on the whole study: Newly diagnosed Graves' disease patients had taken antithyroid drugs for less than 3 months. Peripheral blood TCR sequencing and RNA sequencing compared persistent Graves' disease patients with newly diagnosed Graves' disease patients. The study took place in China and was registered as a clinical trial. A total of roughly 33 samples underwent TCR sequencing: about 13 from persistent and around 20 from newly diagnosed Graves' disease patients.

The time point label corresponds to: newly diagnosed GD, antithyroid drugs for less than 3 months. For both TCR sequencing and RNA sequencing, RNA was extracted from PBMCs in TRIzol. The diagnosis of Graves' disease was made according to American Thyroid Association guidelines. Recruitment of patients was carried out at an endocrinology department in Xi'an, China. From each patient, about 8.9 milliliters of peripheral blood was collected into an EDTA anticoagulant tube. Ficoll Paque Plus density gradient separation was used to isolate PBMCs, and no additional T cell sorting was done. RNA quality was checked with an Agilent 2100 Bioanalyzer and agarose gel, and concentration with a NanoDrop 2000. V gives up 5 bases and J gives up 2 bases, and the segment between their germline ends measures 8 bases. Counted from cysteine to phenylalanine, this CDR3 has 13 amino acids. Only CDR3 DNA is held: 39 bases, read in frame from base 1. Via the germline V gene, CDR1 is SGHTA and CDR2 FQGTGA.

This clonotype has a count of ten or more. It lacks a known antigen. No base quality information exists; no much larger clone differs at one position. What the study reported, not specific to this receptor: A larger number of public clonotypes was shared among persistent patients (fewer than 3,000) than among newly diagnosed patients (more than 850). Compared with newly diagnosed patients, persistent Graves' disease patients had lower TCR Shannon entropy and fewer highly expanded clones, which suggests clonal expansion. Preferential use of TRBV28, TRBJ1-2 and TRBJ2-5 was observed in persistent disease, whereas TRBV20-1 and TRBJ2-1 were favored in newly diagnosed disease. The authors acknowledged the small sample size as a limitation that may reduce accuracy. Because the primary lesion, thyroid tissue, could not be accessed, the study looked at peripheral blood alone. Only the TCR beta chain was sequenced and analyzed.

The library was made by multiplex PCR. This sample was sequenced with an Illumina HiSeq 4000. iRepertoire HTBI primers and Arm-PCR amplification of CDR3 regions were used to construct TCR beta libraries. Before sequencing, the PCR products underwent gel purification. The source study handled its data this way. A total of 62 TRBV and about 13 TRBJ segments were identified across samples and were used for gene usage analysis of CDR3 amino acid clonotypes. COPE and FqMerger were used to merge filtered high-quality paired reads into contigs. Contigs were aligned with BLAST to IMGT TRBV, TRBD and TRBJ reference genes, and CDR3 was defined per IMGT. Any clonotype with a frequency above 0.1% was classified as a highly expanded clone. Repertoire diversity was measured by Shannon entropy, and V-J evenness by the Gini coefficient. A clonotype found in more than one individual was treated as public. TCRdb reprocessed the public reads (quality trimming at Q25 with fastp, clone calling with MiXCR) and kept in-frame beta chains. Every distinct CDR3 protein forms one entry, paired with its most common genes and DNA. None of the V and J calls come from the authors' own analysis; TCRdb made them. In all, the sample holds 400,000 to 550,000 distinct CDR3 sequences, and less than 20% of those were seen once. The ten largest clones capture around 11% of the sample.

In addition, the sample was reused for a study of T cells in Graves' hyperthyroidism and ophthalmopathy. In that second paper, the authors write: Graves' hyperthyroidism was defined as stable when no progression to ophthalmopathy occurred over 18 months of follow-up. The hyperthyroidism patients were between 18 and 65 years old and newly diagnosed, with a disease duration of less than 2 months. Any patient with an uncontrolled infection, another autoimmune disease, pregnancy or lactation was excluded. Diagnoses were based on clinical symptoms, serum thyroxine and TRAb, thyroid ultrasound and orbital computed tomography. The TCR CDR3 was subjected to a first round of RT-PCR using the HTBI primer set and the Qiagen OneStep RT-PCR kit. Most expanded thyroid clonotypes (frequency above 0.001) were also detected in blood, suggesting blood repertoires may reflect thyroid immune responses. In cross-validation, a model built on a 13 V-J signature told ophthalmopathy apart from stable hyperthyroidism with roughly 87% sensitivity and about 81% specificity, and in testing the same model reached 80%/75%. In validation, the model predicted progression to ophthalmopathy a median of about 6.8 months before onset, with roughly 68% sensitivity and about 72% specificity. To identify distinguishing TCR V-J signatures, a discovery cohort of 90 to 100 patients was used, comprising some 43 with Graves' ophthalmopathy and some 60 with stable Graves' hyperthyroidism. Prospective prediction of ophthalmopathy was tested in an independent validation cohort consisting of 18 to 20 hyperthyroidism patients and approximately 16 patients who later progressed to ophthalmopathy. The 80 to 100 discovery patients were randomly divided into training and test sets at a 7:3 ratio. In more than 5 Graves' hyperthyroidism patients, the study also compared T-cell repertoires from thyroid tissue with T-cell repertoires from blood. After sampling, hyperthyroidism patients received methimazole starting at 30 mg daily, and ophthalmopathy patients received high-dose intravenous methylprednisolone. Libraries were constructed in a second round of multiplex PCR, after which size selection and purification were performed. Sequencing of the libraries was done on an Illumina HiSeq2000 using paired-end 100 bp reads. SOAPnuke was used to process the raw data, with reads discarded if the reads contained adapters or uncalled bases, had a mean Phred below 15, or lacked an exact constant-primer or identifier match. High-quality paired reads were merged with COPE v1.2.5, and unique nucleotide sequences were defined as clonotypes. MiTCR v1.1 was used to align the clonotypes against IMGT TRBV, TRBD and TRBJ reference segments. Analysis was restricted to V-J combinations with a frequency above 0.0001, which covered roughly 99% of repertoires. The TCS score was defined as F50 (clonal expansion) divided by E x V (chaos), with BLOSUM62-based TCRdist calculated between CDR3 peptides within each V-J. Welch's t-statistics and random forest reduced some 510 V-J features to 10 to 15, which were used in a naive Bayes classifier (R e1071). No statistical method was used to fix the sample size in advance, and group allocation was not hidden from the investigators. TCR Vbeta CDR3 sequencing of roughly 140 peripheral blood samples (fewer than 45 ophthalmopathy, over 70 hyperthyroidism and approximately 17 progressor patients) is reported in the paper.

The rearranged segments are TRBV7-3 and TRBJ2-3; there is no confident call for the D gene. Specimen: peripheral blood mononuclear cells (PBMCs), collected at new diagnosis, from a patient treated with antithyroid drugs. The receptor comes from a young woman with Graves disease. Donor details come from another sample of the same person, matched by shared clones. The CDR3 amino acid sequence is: CASSPANTDTQYF. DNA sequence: TGTGCCAGCAGCCCGGCAAACACAGATACGCAGTATTTT.